The T cell receptor (beta chain) under discussion was sequenced for a study of blood T cell repertoires in COVID-19. On the study more broadly: Whether acute or convalescent, the COVID-19 samples came from the United States, Italy and Spain. The analysed material was cDNA or gDNA that came from T cells, B-cell-depleted T cells, or PBMCs.

Germline CDR1 reads LGHNT; CDR2 reads FRNRAP. The CDR3 extends over 13 amino acids. The V gene lost 3 bases and the J gene lost 5 bases, with 10 bases spanning the gap. Source study methods: Scientists estimated how many nucleated cells there were by amplifying reference gene primers. The assay was immunoSEQ multiplex PCR, and TCRdb's table has in-frame clones only and misses some. V and J calls and clone size follow that table, whereas D and trimming were derived from the DNA. The sample lists approximately 200,000 clones, approximately 91% occurring once. The sequence was collected from a woman aged 55-69 years with acute or convalescent COVID-19. Source material: peripheral blood. The chain recombines TRBV12-5 with TRBJ1-2; unclear D gene. The CDR3: CASGFREVYGYTF. CDR3 bases: TGTGCTAGTGGTTTTAGGGAGGTTTATGGCTACACCTTC.